This TCR beta chain was sequenced for a study of blood T cells in healthy people across ages. Primed by a sample-barcoded 5' primer and a J-beta primer mix, a second PCR proceeded for roughly 7 to 11 cycles. TCRdb reanalysed the 5' RACE reads using MiXCR and keeps one entry per CDR3 protein. This sample has fewer than 600,000 distinct CDR3 sequences; roughly a quarter occur once, and the top ten carry 3% to 4%. This CDR3 has 18 residues. Germline V gives CDR1 MGHRA, CDR2 YSYEKL. Trimming at V came to 4 bases and at J to 3 bases, leaving 10 bases not matched to a gene. The sample also formed part of further work on T cells of mothers and their children.

Sequencing input: blood. The origin of this receptor is a boy under 10 years old in good health. The V gene is TRBV4-1, the J gene TRBJ2-3, with 13 positions matching TRBD2. The CDR3: CASSRLLTSGGMTDTQYF. The DNA for the CDR3 is TGCGCCAGCAGCCGGCTACTGACTAGCGGGGGGATGACAGATACGCAGTATTTT.